This paragraph covers one TCR beta chain sequence. Its antigen is still unknown. This CDR3 contains 15 residues. J lost 5 bases, V lost 4 bases, and 10 bases had no gene match. Per germline, CDR1 SGDLS and CDR2 YYNGEE. The data belong to a study of cytomegalovirus exposure and HLA in healthy donors. Findings of the study overall: Researchers reported in a later analysis that a missense DCLRE1C variant was tied to TCR beta V- and J-gene trimming. Most likely, a cluster of highly shared sequence variants arose as a sequencing artifact. Most subjects' HLA-A and HLA-B alleles were reportedly predicted from TCR beta sequences. The productive fraction for most TCR beta V segments was about 90% or about 30% in an earlier analysis.

Amplification used 60 Vbeta primers and 13 Jbeta primers. Profiled with immunoSEQ multiplex PCR; TCRdb holds only in-frame clones, not every one. The sample has about 69,000 clones; around 70% are singletons. The sequenced material came from PBMCs. The chain joins TRBV9 to TRBJ2-5; 8 bases align to TRBD1. The source is a woman between 25 and 40 years old in good health and CMV-seronegative. CDR3 nucleotide sequence: TGTGCCAGCAGCCCAGGGACAGGTGGAATGGAGACCCAGTACTTC. It codes for CASSPGTGGMETQYF.